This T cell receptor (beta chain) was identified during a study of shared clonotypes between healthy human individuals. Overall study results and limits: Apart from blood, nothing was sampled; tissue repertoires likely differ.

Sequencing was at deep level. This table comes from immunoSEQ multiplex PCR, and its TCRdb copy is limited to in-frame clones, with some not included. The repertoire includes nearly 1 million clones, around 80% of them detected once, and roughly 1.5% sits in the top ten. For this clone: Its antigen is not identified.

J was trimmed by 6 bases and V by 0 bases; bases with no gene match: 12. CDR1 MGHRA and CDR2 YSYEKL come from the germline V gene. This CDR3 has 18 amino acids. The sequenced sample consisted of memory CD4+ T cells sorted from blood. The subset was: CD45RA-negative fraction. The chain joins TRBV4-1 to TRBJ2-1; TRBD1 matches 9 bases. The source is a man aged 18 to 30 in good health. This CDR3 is CASSQESRGQGRANEQFF. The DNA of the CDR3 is TGCGCCAGCAGCCAAGAAAGCCGGGGACAGGGACGAGCCAATGAGCAGTTCTTC.